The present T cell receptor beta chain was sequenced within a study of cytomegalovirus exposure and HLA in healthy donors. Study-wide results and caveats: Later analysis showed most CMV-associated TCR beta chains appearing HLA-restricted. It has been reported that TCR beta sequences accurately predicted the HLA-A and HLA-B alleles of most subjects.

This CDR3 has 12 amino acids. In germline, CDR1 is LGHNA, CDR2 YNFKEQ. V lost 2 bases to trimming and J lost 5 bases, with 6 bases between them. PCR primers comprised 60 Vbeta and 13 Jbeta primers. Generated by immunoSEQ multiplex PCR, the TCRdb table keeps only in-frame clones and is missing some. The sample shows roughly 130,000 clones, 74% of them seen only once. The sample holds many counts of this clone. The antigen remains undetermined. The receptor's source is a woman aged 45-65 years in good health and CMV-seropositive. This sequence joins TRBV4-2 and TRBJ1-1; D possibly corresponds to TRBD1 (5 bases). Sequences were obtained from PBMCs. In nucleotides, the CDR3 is TGTGCCAGCAGCCAAACAGGAACTGAAGCTTTCTTT. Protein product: CASSQTGTEAFF.